Sequencing of this TCR beta chain was carried out in a study of T-cell reconstitution after alpha-beta-depleted transplantation in children. This clonotype came up a few times. V was clipped by 2 bases and J by 4 bases; unmatched bases: 5. The CDR3 covers 15 residues. Germline V lookup: CDR1 DFQATT, CDR2 SNEGSKA (reference sequence). It was with unique molecular identifiers that the TCRbeta library was prepared. TCRdb reprocessed the PCR reads via MiXCR and lists one record per CDR3 protein. Of some 530,000 distinct CDR3 sequences listed, around 13% are singletons. The J gene is TRBJ2-1, the V gene TRBV20-1, with 10 bases fitting TRBD2. The TCR originated in a human donor who donated a stem cell graft to a child with combined immunodeficiency. The sample was PBMCs from the stem cell graft donor, taken from the stem cell graft. The CDR3 protein is CSARKAGGPYNEQFF. The CDR3 region has the DNA TGCAGTGCTAGAAAAGCGGGAGGGCCGTACAATGAGCAGTTCTTC.